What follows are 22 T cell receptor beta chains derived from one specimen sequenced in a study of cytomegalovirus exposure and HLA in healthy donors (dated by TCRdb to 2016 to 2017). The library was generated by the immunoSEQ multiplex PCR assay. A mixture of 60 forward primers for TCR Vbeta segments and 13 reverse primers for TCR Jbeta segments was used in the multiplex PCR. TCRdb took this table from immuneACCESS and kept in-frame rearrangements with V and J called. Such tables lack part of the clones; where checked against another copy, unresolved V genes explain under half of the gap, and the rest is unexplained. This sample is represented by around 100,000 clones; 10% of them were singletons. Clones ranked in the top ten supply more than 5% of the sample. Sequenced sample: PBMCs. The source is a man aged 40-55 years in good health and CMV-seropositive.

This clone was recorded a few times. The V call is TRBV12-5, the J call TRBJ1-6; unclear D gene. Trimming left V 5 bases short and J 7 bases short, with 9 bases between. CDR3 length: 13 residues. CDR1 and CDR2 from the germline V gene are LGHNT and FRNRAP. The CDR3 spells CASGPSFNSPLHF. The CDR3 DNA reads TGTGCTAGTGGTCCCTCCTTCAATTCACCCCTCCACTTT.

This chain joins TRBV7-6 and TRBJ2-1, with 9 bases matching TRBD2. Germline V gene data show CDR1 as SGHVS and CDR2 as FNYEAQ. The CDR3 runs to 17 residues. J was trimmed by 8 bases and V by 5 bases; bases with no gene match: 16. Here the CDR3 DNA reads TGTGCCAGCAGCCCTCGGTCGGGGGGCGGGAGGGAACATGAGCAGTTCTTC. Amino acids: CASSPRSGGGREHEQFF.

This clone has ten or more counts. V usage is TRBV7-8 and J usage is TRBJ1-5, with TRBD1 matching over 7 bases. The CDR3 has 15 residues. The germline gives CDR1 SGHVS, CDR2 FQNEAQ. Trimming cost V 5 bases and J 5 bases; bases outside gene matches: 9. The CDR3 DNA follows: TGTGCCAGCAGCCCGGACAGGCAGAAACATCAGCCCCAGCATTTT. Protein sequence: CASSPDRQKHQPQHF.

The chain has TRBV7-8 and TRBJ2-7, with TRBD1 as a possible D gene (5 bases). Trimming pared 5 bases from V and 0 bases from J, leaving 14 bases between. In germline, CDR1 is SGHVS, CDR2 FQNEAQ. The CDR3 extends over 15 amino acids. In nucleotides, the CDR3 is TGTGCCAGCAGCCCCTGGGGCGGTAGCTCCTACGAGCAGTACTTC. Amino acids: CASSPWGGSSYEQYF.

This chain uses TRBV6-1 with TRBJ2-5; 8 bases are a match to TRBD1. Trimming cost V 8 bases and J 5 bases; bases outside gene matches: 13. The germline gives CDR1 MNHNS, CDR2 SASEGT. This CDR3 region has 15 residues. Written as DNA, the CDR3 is TGTGCCAGCGGGGGGTTGGACAGGGTGATGGAGACCCAGTACTTC. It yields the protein CASGGLDRVMETQYF.

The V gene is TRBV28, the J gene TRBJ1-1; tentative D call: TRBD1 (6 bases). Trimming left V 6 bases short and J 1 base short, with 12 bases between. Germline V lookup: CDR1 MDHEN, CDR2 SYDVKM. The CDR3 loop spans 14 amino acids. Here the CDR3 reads CASSILQGNTEAFF. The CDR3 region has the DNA TGTGCCAGCAGCATTCTACAGGGGAACACTGAAGCTTTCTTT. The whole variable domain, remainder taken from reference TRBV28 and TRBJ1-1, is DVKVTQSSRYLVKRTGEKVFLECVQDMDHENMFWYRQDPGLGLRLIYFSYDVKMKEKGDIPEGYSVSREKKERFSLILESASTNQTSMYLCASSILQGNTEAFFGQGTRLTVV.

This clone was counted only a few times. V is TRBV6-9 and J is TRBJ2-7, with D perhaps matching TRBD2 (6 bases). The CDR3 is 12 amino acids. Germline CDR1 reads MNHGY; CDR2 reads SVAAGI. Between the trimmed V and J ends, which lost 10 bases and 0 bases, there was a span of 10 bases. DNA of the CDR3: TGTGCCACCGCCGGGAGCTCCTACGAGCAGTACTTC. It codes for CATAGSSYEQYF.

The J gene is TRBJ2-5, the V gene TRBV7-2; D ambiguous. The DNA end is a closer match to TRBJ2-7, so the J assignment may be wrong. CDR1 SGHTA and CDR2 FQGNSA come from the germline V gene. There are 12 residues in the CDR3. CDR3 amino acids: CASSVESYEQYF. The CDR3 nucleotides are TGTGCCAGCAGCGTCGAGAGCTACGAGCAGTACTTC.

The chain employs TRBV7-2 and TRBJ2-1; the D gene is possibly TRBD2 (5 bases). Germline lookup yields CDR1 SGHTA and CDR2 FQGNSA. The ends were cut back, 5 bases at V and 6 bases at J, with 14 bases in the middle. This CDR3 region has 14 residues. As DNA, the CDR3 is TGTGCCAGCAGCCTTGGACTCCCCCTCAATGAGCAGTTCTTC. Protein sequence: CASSLGLPLNEQFF.

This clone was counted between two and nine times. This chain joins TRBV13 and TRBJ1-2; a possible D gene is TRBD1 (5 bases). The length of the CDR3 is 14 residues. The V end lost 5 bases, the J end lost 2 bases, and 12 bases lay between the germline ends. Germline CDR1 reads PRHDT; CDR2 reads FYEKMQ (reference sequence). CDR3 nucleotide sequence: TGTGCCAGCAGCAACGGCAGGGTGAACTATGGCTACACCTTC. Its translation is CASSNGRVNYGYTF.

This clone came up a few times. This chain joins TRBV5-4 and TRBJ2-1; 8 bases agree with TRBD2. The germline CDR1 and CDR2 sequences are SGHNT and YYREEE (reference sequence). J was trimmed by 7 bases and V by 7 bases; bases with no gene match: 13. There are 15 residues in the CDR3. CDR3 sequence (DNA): TGTGCCAGCCCAGGGGTACTAGCGGACGTGAATGAGCAGTTCTTC. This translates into CASPGVLADVNEQFF.

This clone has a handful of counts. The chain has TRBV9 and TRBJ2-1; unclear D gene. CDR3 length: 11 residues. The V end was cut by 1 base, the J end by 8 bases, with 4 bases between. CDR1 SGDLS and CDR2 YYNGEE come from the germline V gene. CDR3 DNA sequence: TGTGCCAGCAGCGTACTAGATGAGCAGTTCTTC. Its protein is CASSVLDEQFF.

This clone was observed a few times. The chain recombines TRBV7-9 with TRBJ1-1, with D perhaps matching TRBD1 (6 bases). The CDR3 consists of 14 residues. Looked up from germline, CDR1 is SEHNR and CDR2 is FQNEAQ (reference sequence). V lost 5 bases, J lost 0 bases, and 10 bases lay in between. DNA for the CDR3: TGTGCCAGCAGCAACCAGGGGATGAACACTGAAGCTTTCTTT. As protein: CASSNQGMNTEAFF.

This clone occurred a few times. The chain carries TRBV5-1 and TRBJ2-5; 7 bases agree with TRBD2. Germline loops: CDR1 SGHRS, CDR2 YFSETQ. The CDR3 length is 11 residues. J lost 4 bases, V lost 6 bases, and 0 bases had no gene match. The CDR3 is CASTGGETQYF. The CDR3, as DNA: TGCGCCAGCACGGGGGGAGAGACCCAGTACTTC.

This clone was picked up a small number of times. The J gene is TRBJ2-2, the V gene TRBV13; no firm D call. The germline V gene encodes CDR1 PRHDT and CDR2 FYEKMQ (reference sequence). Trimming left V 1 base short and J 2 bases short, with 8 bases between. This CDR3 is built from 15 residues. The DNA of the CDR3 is TGTGCCAGCAGCTTAGTTGCCCTAAACACCGGGGAGCTGTTTTTT. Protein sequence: CASSLVALNTGELFF.

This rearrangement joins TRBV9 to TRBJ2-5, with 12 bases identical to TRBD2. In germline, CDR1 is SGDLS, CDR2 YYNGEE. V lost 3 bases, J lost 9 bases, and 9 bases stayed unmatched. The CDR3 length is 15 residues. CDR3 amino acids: CASSETSGRAEAQYF. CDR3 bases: TGTGCCAGCAGCGAGACTAGCGGGAGAGCGGAGGCCCAGTACTTC.

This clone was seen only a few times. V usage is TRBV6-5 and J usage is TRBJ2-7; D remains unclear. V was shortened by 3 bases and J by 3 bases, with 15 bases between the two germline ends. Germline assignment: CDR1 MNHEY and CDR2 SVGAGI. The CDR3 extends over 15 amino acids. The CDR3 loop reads CASSYGAGSDYEQYF. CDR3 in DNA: TGTGCCAGCAGTTATGGTGCAGGATCGGACTACGAGCAGTACTTC.

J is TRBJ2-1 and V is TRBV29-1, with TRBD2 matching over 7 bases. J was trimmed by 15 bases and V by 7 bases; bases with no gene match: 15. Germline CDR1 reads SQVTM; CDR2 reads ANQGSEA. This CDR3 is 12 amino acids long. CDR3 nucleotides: TGCAGCGCTCGTCCCGGGACTACCGCATTGTTCTTC. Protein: CSARPGTTALFF.

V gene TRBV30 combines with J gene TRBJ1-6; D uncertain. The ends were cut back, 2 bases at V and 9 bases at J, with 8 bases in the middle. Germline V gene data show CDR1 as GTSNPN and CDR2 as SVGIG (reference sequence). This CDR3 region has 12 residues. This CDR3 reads CAWSPTSSPLHF. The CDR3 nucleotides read TGTGCCTGGAGTCCTACTAGTTCACCCCTCCACTTT. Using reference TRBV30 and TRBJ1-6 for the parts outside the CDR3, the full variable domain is SQTIHQWPATLVQPVGSPLSLECTVEGTSNPNLYWYRQAAGRGLQLLFYSVGIGQISSEVPQNLSASRPQDRQFILSSKKLLLSDSGFYLCAWSPTSSPLHFGNGTRLTVT.

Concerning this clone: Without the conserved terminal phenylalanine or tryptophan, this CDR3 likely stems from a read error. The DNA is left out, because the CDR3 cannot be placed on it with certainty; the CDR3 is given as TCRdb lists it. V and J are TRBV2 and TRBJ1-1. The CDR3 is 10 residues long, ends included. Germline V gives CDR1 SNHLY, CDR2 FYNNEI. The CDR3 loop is CASQIFHRGL.

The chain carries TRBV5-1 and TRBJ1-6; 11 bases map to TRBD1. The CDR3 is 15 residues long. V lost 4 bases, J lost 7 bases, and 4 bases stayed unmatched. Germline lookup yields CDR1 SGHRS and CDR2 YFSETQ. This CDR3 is CASSGGTGGNSPLHF. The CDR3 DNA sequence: TGCGCCAGCAGCGGAGGGACAGGGGGAAATTCACCCCTCCACTTT.

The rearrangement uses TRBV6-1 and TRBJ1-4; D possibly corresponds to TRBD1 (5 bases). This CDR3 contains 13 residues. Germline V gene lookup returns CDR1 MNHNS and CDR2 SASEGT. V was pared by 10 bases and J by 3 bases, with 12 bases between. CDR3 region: CATRGTPNEKLFF. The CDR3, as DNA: TGTGCCACGCGGGGCACCCCTAATGAAAAACTGTTTTTT.